This TCR beta chain was sequenced during a study of T cell responses to AZD1222 COVID-19 vaccine. General study findings and limits: With two AZD1222 doses given, Spike-specific TCR breadth and depth both rose.

Sequencing used immunoSEQ multiplex PCR; TCRdb keeps in-frame clones, though not all of them. The sample lists about 190,000 clones, almost 95% occurring once. About this clone: Its antigen is unidentified.

The germline V and J ends were trimmed by 6 bases and 3 bases, with 7 bases remaining between them. Germline CDR1 is MGHDK and CDR2 is SYGVNS. The CDR3 is 12 amino acids. This rearrangement joins TRBV25-1 to TRBJ2-3; D gene ambiguous. Sequenced here: peripheral blood, sampled on day 0 of AZD1222 vaccination. The source of this sequence is an adult in good health. This CDR3 is CASRGLTDTQYF. The DNA for the CDR3 is TGTGCCAGCAGGGGATTAACAGATACGCAGTATTTT.